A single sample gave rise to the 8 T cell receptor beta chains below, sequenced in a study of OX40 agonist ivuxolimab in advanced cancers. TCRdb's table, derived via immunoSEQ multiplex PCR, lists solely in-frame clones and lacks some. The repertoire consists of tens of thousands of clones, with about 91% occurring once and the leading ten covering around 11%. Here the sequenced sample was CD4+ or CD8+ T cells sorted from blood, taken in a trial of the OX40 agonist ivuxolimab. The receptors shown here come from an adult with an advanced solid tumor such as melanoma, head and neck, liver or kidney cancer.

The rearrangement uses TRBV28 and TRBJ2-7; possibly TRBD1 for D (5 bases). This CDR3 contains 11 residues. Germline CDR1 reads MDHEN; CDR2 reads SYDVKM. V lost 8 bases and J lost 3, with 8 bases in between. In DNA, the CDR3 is TGTGCCAGCCGGACATTCTACGAGCAGTACTTC. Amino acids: CASRTFYEQYF.

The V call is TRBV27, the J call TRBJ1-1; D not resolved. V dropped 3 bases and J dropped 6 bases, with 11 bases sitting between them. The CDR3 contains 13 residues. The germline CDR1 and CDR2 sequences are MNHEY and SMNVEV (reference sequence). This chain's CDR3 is CASSFGVSAEAFF. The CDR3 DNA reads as TGTGCCAGCAGTTTCGGGGTCTCGGCTGAAGCTTTCTTT.

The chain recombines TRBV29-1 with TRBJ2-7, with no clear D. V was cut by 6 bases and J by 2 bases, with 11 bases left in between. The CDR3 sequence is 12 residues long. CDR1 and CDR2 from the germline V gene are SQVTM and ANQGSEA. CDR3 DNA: TGCAGCGTGTTGGACGGAACCTACGAGCAGTACTTC. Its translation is CSVLDGTYEQYF.

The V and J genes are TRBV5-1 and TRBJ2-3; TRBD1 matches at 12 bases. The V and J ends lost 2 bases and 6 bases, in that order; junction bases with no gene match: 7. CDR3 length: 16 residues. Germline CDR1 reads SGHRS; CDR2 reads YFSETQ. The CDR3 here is CASSFMGQGAQDTQYF. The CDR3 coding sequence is TGCGCCAGCAGCTTTATGGGACAGGGGGCGCAGGATACGCAGTATTTT.

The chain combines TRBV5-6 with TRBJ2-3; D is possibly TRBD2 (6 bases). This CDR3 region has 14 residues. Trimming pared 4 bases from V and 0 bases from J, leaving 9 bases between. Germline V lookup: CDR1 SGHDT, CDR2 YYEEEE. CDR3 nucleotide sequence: TGTGCCAGCAGCGCAGGGACTAGCACAGATACGCAGTATTTT. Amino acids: CASSAGTSTDTQYF.

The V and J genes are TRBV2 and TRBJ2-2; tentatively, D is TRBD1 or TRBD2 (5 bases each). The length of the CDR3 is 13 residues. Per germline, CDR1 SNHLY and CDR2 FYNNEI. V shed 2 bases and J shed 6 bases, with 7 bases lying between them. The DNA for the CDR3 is TGTGCCAGCAGTGAACGGGGCTCCGGGGAGCTGTTTTTT. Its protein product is CASSERGSGELFF.

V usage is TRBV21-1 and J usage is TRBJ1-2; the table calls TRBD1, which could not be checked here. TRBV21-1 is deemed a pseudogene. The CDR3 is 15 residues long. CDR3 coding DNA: TGTGCCAGCAGCAAAGGGTGGGGCAGTCTCGGAGGCTACACCTTC. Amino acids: CASSKGWGSLGGYTF.

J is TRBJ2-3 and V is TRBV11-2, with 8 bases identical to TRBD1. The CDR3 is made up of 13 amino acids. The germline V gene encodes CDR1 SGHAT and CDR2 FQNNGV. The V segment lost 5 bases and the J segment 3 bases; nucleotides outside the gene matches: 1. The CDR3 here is CASSGQGTDTQYF. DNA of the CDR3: TGTGCCAGCAGCGGACAGGGAACAGATACGCAGTATTTT.